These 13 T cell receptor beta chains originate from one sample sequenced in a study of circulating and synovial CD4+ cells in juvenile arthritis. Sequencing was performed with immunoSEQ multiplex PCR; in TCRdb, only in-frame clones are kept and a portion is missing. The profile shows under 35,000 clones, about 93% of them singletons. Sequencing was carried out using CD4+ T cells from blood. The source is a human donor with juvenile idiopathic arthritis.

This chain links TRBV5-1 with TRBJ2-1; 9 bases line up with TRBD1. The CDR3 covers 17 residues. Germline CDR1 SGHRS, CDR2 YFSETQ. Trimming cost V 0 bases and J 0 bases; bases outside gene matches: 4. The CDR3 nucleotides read TGCGCCAGCAGCTTGGGGACAGGGGCCTACTCCTACAATGAGCAGTTCTTC. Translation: CASSLGTGAYSYNEQFF.

The CDR3 reads CASSPRGPMNTEAFF. CDR3 coding DNA: TGTGCCAGCTCACCCAGGGGGCCTATGAACACTGAAGCTTTCTTT. The chain couples TRBV18 to TRBJ1-1; 8 bases align to TRBD1. The CDR3 has 15 amino acids. V was clipped by 3 bases and J by 0 bases; unmatched bases: 3. Germline CDR1 reads KGHSH; CDR2 reads LQKENI.

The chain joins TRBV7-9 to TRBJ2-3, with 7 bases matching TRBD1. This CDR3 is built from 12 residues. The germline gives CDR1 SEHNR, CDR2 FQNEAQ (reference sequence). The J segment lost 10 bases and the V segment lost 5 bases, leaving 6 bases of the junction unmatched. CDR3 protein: CASSPDDRAQYF. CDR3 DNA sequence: TGTGCCAGCAGCCCCGACGACAGGGCGCAGTATTTT.

CDR3 residues: CASSETGRGQRQETQYF. The CDR3 bases are TGCGCCAGCAGTGAAACGGGACGAGGACAGCGACAAGAGACCCAGTACTTC. The chain employs TRBV10-2 and TRBJ2-5, with a possible D match to TRBD1 (6 bases). Germline V gives CDR1 WSHSY, CDR2 SAAADI. This CDR3 has 17 amino acids. The ends were cut back, 3 bases at V and 2 bases at J, with 19 bases in the middle.

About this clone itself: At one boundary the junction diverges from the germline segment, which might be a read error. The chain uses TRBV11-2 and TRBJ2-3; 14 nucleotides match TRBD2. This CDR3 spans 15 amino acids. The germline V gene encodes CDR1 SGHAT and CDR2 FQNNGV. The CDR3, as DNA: TGTGCCAGCAGCTTAGTAGGGACTAGCGGGAGTAGTCTGAATTTT. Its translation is CASSLVGTSGSSLNF.

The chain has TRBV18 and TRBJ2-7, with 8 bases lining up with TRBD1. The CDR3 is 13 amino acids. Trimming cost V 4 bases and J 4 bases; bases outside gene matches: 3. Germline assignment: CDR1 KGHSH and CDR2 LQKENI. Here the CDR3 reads CASSQQGAYEQYF. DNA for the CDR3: TGTGCCAGCTCACAGCAGGGGGCTTACGAGCAGTACTTC. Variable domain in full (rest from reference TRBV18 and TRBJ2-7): NAGVMQNPRHLVRRRGQEARLRCSPMKGHSHVYWYRQLPEEGLKFMVYLQKENIIDESGMPKERFSAEFPKEGPSILRIQQVVRGDSAAYFCASSQQGAYEQYFGPGTRLTVT.

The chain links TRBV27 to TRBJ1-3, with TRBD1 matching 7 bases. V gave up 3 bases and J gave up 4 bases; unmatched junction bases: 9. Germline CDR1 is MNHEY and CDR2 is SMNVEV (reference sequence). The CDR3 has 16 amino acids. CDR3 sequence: CASSLPRRGPGNTIYF. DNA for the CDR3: TGTGCCAGCAGTTTGCCCCGGAGGGGGCCGGGAAACACCATATATTTT.

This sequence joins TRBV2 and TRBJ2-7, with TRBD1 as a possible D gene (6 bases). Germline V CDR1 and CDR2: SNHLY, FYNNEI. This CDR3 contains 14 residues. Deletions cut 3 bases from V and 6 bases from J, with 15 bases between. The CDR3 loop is CASSDRTALGEQYF. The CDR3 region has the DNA TGTGCCAGCAGTGATCGGACAGCCCTTGGCGAGCAGTACTTC. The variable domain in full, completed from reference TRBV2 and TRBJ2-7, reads EPEVTQTPSHQVTQMGQEVILRCVPISNHLYFYWYRQILGQKVEFLVSFYNNEISEKSEIFDDQFSVERPDGSNFTLKIRSTKLEDSAMYFCASSDRTALGEQYFGPGTRLTVT.

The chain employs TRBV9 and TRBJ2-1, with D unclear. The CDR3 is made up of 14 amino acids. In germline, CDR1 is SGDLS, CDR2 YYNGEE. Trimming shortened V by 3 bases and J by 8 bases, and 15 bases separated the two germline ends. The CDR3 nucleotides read TGTGCCAGCAGCGCCAATCCGGTGCCCTATGAGCAGTTCTTC. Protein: CASSANPVPYEQFF.

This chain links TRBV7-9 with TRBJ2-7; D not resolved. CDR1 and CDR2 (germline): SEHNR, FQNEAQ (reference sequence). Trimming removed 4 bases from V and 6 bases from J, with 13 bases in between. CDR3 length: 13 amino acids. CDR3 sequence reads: CASSYGQWAEQYF. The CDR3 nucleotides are TGTGCCAGCAGCTACGGCCAGTGGGCCGAGCAGTACTTC.

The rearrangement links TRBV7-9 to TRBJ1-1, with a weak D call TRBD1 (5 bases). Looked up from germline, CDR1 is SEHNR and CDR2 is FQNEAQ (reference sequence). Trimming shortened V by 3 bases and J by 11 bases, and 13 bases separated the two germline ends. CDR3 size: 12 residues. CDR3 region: CASSFGHDGAFF. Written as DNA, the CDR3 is TGTGCCAGCAGCTTCGGACACGATGGGGCTTTCTTT.

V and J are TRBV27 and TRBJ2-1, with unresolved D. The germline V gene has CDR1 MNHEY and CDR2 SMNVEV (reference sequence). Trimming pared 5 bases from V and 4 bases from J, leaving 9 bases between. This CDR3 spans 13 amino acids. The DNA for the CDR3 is TGTGCCAGCAGTCCAAATCATTACAATGAGCAGTTCTTC. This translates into CASSPNHYNEQFF.

The CDR3 nucleotides read TGTGCCAGCACCGGACAGGGTTTCGGTGAAAAACTGTTTTTT. This encodes CASTGQGFGEKLFF. The V and J genes are TRBV28 and TRBJ1-4; 8 bases agree with TRBD1. The CDR3 length is 14 residues. From germline, CDR1 is MDHEN and CDR2 SYDVKM. Trimming removed 7 bases from V and 7 bases from J; junction bases left unmatched: 8.